The 20 T cell receptor beta chains below come from one sample, sequenced in a study of T cell responses to AZD1222 COVID-19 vaccine. Sequencing was performed with immunoSEQ multiplex PCR; in TCRdb, only in-frame clones are kept and a portion is missing. The data show 25,000 to 35,000 clones, roughly 78% seen once. The material sequenced was peripheral blood, taken on day 0 of AZD1222 vaccination. All receptors derive from an adult in good health.

This clone has just a few counts. The DNA of the CDR3 is TGTGCCAGCAGGTCCTCCGGGACAGGGACACAAGGCTACACCTTC. Protein product: CASRSSGTGTQGYTF. The chain employs TRBV27 and TRBJ1-2; 9 bases line up with TRBD1. The CDR3 runs 15 residues. The germline V gene has CDR1 MNHEY and CDR2 SMNVEV (reference sequence). Germline trimming cut 6 bases from V and 8 bases from J; bases unmatched to any gene: 13.

The chain uses TRBV10-3 and TRBJ1-2; D not resolved. V was clipped by 0 bases and J by 4 bases, with 9 bases between them. This CDR3 region has 14 residues. Germline V gene lookup returns CDR1 ENHRY and CDR2 SYGVKD. CDR3 in amino acids: CAISESAVGYGYTF. CDR3 nucleotide sequence: TGTGCCATCAGTGAGTCTGCGGTAGGCTATGGCTACACCTTC.

The CDR3, as DNA: TGCGCCAGCAGCGCCGGACAGTTGAACACTGAAGCTTTCTTT. Its translation: CASSAGQLNTEAFF. The chain combines TRBV5-1 with TRBJ1-1; possible D gene TRBD1, 6 bases. The V gene lost 4 bases and the J gene lost 0 bases, with 10 bases spanning the gap. The CDR3 loop spans 14 amino acids. CDR1 and CDR2 (germline): SGHRS, YFSETQ.

CDR3 region: CASSPGVGGGYGYTF. The CDR3, as DNA: TGTGCCAGCAGCCCGGGAGTTGGGGGAGGCTATGGCTACACCTTC. This chain uses TRBV3-1 (or the pseudogene TRBV3-2) with TRBJ1-2, with D possibly TRBD1 on 5 matching bases. Trimming took off 4 bases at V and 4 bases at J, with 16 bases between the two ends. Germline CDR1 reads LGHDT; CDR2 reads YNNKEL (reference sequence). The CDR3 sequence is 15 residues long.

This chain uses TRBV19 with TRBJ2-1; no clear D gene. V was cut by 4 bases and J by 5 bases, with 12 bases left in between. The CDR3 extends over 14 amino acids. CDR1 LNHDA and CDR2 SQIVND come from the germline V gene (reference sequence). CDR3 nucleotide sequence: TGTGCCAGTAGTACCCATCCTAGGAACAATGAGCAGTTCTTC. Translating it yields CASSTHPRNNEQFF. Full variable domain (outside the CDR3, taken from reference TRBV19 and TRBJ2-1): DGGITQSPKYLFRKEGQNVTLSCEQNLNHDAMYWYRQDPGQGLRLIYYSQIVNDFQKGDIAEGYSVSREKKESFPLTVTSAQKNPTAFYLCASSTHPRNNEQFFGPGTRLTVL.

This sequence joins TRBV18 and TRBJ2-1; 11 bases match TRBD1. CDR3 length: 14 amino acids. The ends lost 5 bases at V and 7 bases at J; junction bases unmatched: 4. Per the germline V gene, CDR1 is KGHSH and CDR2 is LQKENI. CDR3 DNA: TGTGCCAGCTCAGCGGGACAGGGGGTAAATGAGCAGTTCTTC. It translates to CASSAGQGVNEQFF. Combining the CDR3 with reference TRBV18 and TRBJ2-1 gives the whole variable domain NAGVMQNPRHLVRRRGQEARLRCSPMKGHSHVYWYRQLPEEGLKFMVYLQKENIIDESGMPKERFSAEFPKEGPSILRIQQVVRGDSAAYFCASSAGQGVNEQFFGPGTRLTVL.

The chain has TRBV29-1 and TRBJ1-4; a possible D gene is TRBD1 (5 bases). The CDR3 sequence is 13 residues long. V lost 6 bases and J lost 8, with 16 bases in between. Looked up from germline, CDR1 is SQVTM and CDR2 is ANQGSEA. CDR3 protein: CSVVDPWGEKLFF. The CDR3 region has the DNA TGCAGCGTAGTGGACCCCTGGGGCGAAAAACTGTTTTTT.

The chain combines TRBV6-5 with TRBJ1-5; D gene ambiguous. The CDR3 is 14 amino acids. The ends were cut back, 0 bases at V and 3 bases at J, with 6 bases in the middle. Germline CDR1 is MNHEY and CDR2 is SVGAGI. The CDR3 spells CASSYSAVNQPQHF. As DNA, the CDR3 is TGTGCCAGCAGTTACTCGGCAGTCAATCAGCCCCAGCATTTT.

This clone was counted only a few times. V and J are TRBV7-2 and TRBJ2-2; D gene uncertain. V lost 2 bases and J 5 bases, leaving 18 bases between the germline ends. Germline loops: CDR1 SGHTA, CDR2 FQGNSA. The CDR3 covers 17 residues. CDR3 sequence (DNA): TGTGCCAGCAGCTTATTGTCGGGCTCTATGATTACCGGGGAGCTGTTTTTT. It encodes CASSLLSGSMITGELFF.

The genes are TRBV7-6 and TRBJ2-7, with TRBD1 matching over 7 bases. V dropped 4 bases and J dropped 1; count of bases not matched to a gene: 7. CDR1 and CDR2 (germline): SGHVS, FNYEAQ. The CDR3 is made up of 15 amino acids. For the CDR3, the DNA is TGTGCCAGCAGCTCCGGACAGGTGGGGTCCTACGAGCAGTACTTC. Translation gives CASSSGQVGSYEQYF.

In its sample, this clone was seen a few times. The chain couples TRBV12-3 or TRBV12-4 to TRBJ2-1; a possible D gene is TRBD2 (6 bases). Trimming left V 8 bases short and J 12 bases short, with 17 bases between. The CDR3 runs to 12 residues. The CDR3 here is CASYKPGVRQFF. CDR3 DNA: TGTGCCAGCTATAAACCGGGGGTGCGGCAGTTCTTC.

This chain connects TRBV19 to TRBJ2-1; 8 bases agree with TRBD2. J was trimmed by 10 bases and V by 2 bases; bases with no gene match: 10. The germline V gene has CDR1 LNHDA and CDR2 SQIVND (reference sequence). The CDR3 loop spans 15 amino acids. CDR3 region: CASSIQGGSGGEQFF. The CDR3 coding sequence is TGTGCCAGTAGTATACAGGGAGGATCGGGAGGGGAGCAGTTCTTC.

The chain combines TRBV11-3 with TRBJ2-1, with 8 bases fitting TRBD2. Germline V CDR1 and CDR2: SGHNT, YENEEA. This CDR3 has 17 amino acids. V dropped 1 base and J dropped 6; count of bases not matched to a gene: 11. The CDR3 is CASSLGRGLVAGNEQFF. For the CDR3, the DNA is TGTGCCAGCAGCTTAGGGAGGGGACTAGTAGCGGGCAATGAGCAGTTCTTC. Combining the CDR3 with reference TRBV11-3 and TRBJ2-1 gives the whole variable domain EAGVVQSPRYKIIEKKQPVAFWCNPISGHNTLYWYLQNLGQGPELLIRYENEEAVDDSQLPKDRFSAERLKGVDSTLKIQPAELGDSAVYLCASSLGRGLVAGNEQFFGPGTRLTVL.

This clone was counted once. The chain recombines TRBV28 with TRBJ1-1; D unclear. The length of the CDR3 is 15 residues. Trimming cost V 6 bases and J 3 bases, with 17 bases left between them. Germline CDR1 and CDR2: MDHEN and SYDVKM. The CDR3 loop reads CASRAPRGEYTEAFF. CDR3 in DNA: TGTGCCAGCAGGGCTCCGCGTGGGGAGTACACTGAAGCTTTCTTT.

The chain employs TRBV7-2 and TRBJ1-5; the D is unclear. V gave up 2 bases and J gave up 0 bases, with 8 bases separating them. The germline V gene encodes CDR1 SGHTA and CDR2 FQGNSA. The CDR3 consists of 15 residues. CDR3 in DNA: TGTGCCAGCAGCTTAAATTTTAATAGCAATCAGCCCCAGCATTTT. Residues: CASSLNFNSNQPQHF. The full variable domain, rest sourced from reference TRBV7-2 and TRBJ1-5, is GAGVSQSPSNKVTEKGKDVELRCDPISGHTALYWYRQSLGQGLEFLIYFQGNSAPDKSGLPSDRFSAERTGGSVSTLTIQRTQQEDSAVYLCASSLNFNSNQPQHFGDGTRLSIL.

This chain joins TRBV18 and TRBJ2-7; 7 bases are a match to TRBD1. CDR3 size: 12 residues. Germline CDR1 KGHSH, CDR2 LQKENI. V shed 4 bases and J 5 bases; nucleotides not matched to a gene: 2. The CDR3 DNA sequence: TGTGCCAGCTCACGACAGGGCCACGAGCAGTACGTC. Translated, it gives CASSRQGHEQYV.

The genes are TRBV24-1 and TRBJ2-3; D is ambiguous. The germline V and J ends were trimmed by 4 bases and 0 bases, with 4 bases remaining between them. Germline loops: CDR1 KGHDR, CDR2 SFDVKD. The CDR3 is 13 residues long. In DNA, the CDR3 is TGTGCCACCAGTGAAGGGAGCACAGATACGCAGTATTTT. Translation gives CATSEGSTDTQYF.

This rearrangement joins TRBV7-2 to TRBJ2-7; D may be TRBD1 (6 bases). This CDR3 comprises 13 residues. Germline CDR1 reads SGHTA; CDR2 reads FQGNSA. The V end lost 5 bases, the J end lost 3 bases, and 11 bases lay between the germline ends. This CDR3 is CASSDGQRYEQYV. CDR3 nucleotides: TGTGCCAGCAGCGATGGACAGCGCTACGAGCAGTACGTC.

The chain is built from TRBV11-3 and TRBJ2-7, with 8 bases lining up with TRBD2. From germline, CDR1 is SGHNT and CDR2 YENEEA. The CDR3 is 14 residues long. With V trimmed by 5 bases and J by 2 bases, 5 bases remained unmatched. As DNA, the CDR3 is TGTGCCAGCAGCCCGGGGGGGGGAACCTACGAGCAGTACGTC. Its protein is CASSPGGGTYEQYV.

V gene TRBV5-4 combines with J gene TRBJ1-2; 9 bases match TRBD1. This CDR3 contains 18 residues. From germline, CDR1 is SGHNT and CDR2 YYREEE (reference sequence). J was trimmed by 3 bases and V by 4 bases; bases with no gene match: 16. The CDR3 here is CASSLDRGYFKGDYGYTF. The CDR3 DNA follows: TGTGCCAGCAGCCTGGACAGGGGTTACTTCAAGGGGGACTATGGCTACACCTTC.